This passage covers 5 T cell receptor beta chains from one sample sequenced in a study of shared clonotypes between healthy human individuals. Clones were sequenced by immunoSEQ multiplex PCR, and TCRdb holds only the in-frame ones, with some missing. The table lists about 2.3 million clones, 90% to 95% of them singletons. The sample consisted of naive CD4+ T cells from PBMCs. Subset defined: CD45RA+ positively selected. The receptors were gathered from a man aged 18 to 29 in good health. Some clones in this sample may be carry-over from other donors' samples.

J is TRBJ1-4 and V is TRBV7-9; unclear D gene. The V gene's germline CDR1 is SEHNR and CDR2 FQNEAQ (reference sequence). Trimming took 1 base from V and 10 from J, leaving 10 bases between them. The CDR3 has 13 residues. The CDR3: CASSLGNQGKLFF. The CDR3 DNA is TGTGCCAGCAGCTTAGGGAACCAAGGAAAACTGTTTTTT.

The chain recombines TRBV4-2 with TRBJ2-4, with 7 bases that match TRBD2. J gave up 0 bases and V 10 bases, and 12 bases lay outside the gene matches. Germline V gene lookup returns CDR1 LGHNA and CDR2 YNFKEQ. This CDR3 is 16 amino acids long. CDR3 DNA: TGTGCCACAACCAAGGGCGGGAGTCTAGCCAAAAACATTCAGTACTTC. It yields the protein CATTKGGSLAKNIQYF.

In the case of this clone: At the DNA level, this CDR3 is encoded by other sequences in the same sample as well. The rearrangement joins TRBV9 to TRBJ2-7, with 7 positions matching TRBD1. The V and J ends lost 0 bases and 2 bases, in that order; junction bases with no gene match: 2. CDR3 length: 14 amino acids. CDR1 SGDLS and CDR2 YYNGEE come from the germline V gene. In DNA, the CDR3 is TGTGCCAGCAGCGTAGGACAGGGAACCTACGAGCAGTACTTC. Translation: CASSVGQGTYEQYF.

This rearrangement joins TRBV5-4 to TRBJ1-2, with 7 positions matching TRBD1. The CDR3 spans 15 residues. The germline V gene has CDR1 SGHNT and CDR2 YYREEE (reference sequence). Trimming at V came to 3 bases and at J to 1 base, leaving 6 bases not matched to a gene. CDR3 in amino acids: CASSSGQSHNYGYTF. In nucleotides, the CDR3 is TGTGCCAGCAGCTCGGGACAGAGCCATAACTATGGCTACACCTTC.

CDR3 DNA: TGCGCCAGCAGCAGGGGACTAGCGGGAGGATCCACCGGGGAGCTGTTTTTT. It translates to CASSRGLAGGSTGELFF. The rearrangement uses TRBV5-1 and TRBJ2-2, with TRBD2 matching 15 bases. Germline trimming cut 4 bases from V and 4 bases from J; bases unmatched to any gene: 5. The CDR3 has 17 residues. The germline gives CDR1 SGHRS, CDR2 YFSETQ. The full variable domain, with the rest looked up from reference TRBV5-1 and TRBJ2-2, is KAGVTQTPRYLIKTRGQQVTLSCSPISGHRSVSWYQQTPGQGLQFLFEYFSETQRNKGNFPGRFSGRQFSNSRSEMNVSTLELGDSALYLCASSRGLAGGSTGELFFGEGSRLTVL.